The 27 T cell receptor beta chains below all came from one sample that was sequenced in a study of a mutant IDH1 vaccine in newly diagnosed glioma. Time point denoted: week 35, safety follow-up. With topical imiquimod, each dose of the vaccine consisted of 300 ug of mutant IDH1 20-mer peptide. These receptors are not linked to any known antigen. The repertoire was sequenced with immunoSEQ multiplex PCR; TCRdb's copy has only in-frame clones and lacks some. The top ten clones hold 6.5% to 7.5% of a sample with about 48,000 clones, 65% to 80% of them seen once. The sequenced sample was PBMCs, obtained from a glioma patient whose treatment included an IDH1 peptide vaccine. The origin of the receptors is a man aged 35 to 55 with glioma.

This clone was seen a handful of times. The V call is TRBV4-1, the J call TRBJ2-2; TRBD1 aligns across 8 bases. Germline CDR1 is MGHRA and CDR2 is YSYEKL. The CDR3 has 14 amino acids. V was clipped by 1 base and J by 6 bases; unmatched bases: 1. This chain's CDR3 is CASSQADRAGELFF. Written as DNA, the CDR3 is TGCGCCAGCAGCCAAGCGGACAGGGCCGGGGAGCTGTTTTTT.

The chain carries TRBV5-6 and TRBJ2-5; 9 bases are a match to TRBD2. The germline CDR1 and CDR2 sequences are SGHDT and YYEEEE. CDR3 length: 15 residues. Trimming removed 4 bases from V and 3 bases from J; junction bases left unmatched: 7. The DNA for the CDR3 is TGTGCCAGCAGCGGTAGCGGGGGAGGTAAAGAGACCCAGTACTTC. Encoded protein: CASSGSGGGKETQYF.

This rearrangement joins TRBV10-3 to TRBJ2-5, with 9 bases aligning to TRBD2. Looked up from germline, CDR1 is ENHRY and CDR2 is SYGVKD. This CDR3 has 15 residues. V trimming: 3 bases; J trimming: 4 bases; junction bases outside the gene matches: 6. The CDR3 region has the DNA TGTGCCATCAGTGAAGGCGGGGGGGCCCTAGAGACCCAGTACTTC. This translates into CAISEGGGALETQYF.

V gene TRBV6-5 combines with J gene TRBJ1-4, with D maybe TRBD1 (6 bases). The V end was cut by 0 bases, the J end by 7 bases, with 12 bases between. CDR1 is MNHEY and CDR2 is SVGAGI in the germline V gene. The CDR3 totals 15 residues. Written as DNA, the CDR3 is TGTGCCAGCAGTTACTCACGGGGGCTGGGTGAAAAACTGTTTTTT. This sequence encodes CASSYSRGLGEKLFF.

In its sample, this clone was seen once. V gene TRBV5-1 combines with J gene TRBJ1-1; a weak D match, TRBD1 (6 bases). This CDR3 contains 15 residues. Trimming left V 1 base short and J 3 bases short, with 13 bases between. Germline CDR1 is SGHRS and CDR2 is YFSETQ. The DNA for the CDR3 is TGCGCCAGCAGCTTGACGGGGACAAGGGACACTGAAGCTTTCTTT. Protein sequence: CASSLTGTRDTEAFF.

The chain links TRBV7-9 to TRBJ2-5; 7 nucleotides match TRBD1. Germline CDR1 reads SEHNR; CDR2 reads FQNEAQ (reference sequence). The ends lost 5 bases at V and 5 bases at J; junction bases unmatched: 8. The CDR3 contains 14 residues. The CDR3: CASSLGQGEETQYF. CDR3 in DNA: TGTGCCAGCAGCCTAGGTCAGGGGGAGGAGACCCAGTACTTC.

This rearrangement joins TRBV7-9 to TRBJ1-3; D call uncertain. V was shortened by 5 bases and J by 0 bases, with 8 bases between the two germline ends. Germline V gene lookup returns CDR1 SEHNR and CDR2 FQNEAQ (reference sequence). The CDR3 is 14 residues long. In DNA, the CDR3 is TGTGCCAGCAGCGATCTACACTCTGGAAACACCATATATTTT. This gives the protein CASSDLHSGNTIYF. Complete variable domain (other parts from reference TRBV7-9 and TRBJ1-3): DTGVSQNPRHKITKRGQNVTFRCDPISEHNRLYWYRQTLGQGPEFLTYFQNEAQLEKSRLLSDRFSAERPKGSFSTLEIQRTEQGDSAMYLCASSDLHSGNTIYFGEGSWLTVV.

This clone appeared a few times. This sequence joins TRBV6-5 and TRBJ1-1; D might be TRBD1 (6 bases). Germline CDR1 MNHEY, CDR2 SVGAGI. Trimming stripped 5 bases from V and 1 base from J, with 14 bases between. There are 15 residues in the CDR3. For the CDR3, the DNA is TGTGCCAGCAGTCAGATCCCAGGGGAGAACACTGAAGCTTTCTTT. Encoded protein: CASSQIPGENTEAFF.

V and J are TRBV6-6 and TRBJ1-1; 7 nucleotides agree with TRBD1. Germline V gives CDR1 MNHNY, CDR2 SVGAGI (reference sequence). The CDR3 has 15 residues. The ends lost 2 bases at V and 5 bases at J; junction bases unmatched: 8. CDR3 in amino acids: CASSYQGVKWTEAFF. The CDR3 region has the DNA TGTGCCAGCAGTTACCAGGGGGTCAAGTGGACTGAAGCTTTCTTT.

This clone has a handful of counts. This sequence joins TRBV4-2 and TRBJ1-1, with 8 bases fitting TRBD1. The CDR3 runs to 16 residues. Trimming at V came to 1 base and at J to 7 bases, leaving 11 bases not matched to a gene. Germline V lookup: CDR1 LGHNA, CDR2 YNFKEQ. Written as DNA, the CDR3 is TGTGCCAGCAGCCAAGTTATGACAGGGGAAGGAGGTGAAGCTTTCTTT. Its protein product is CASSQVMTGEGGEAFF.

V gene TRBV5-6 combines with J gene TRBJ1-2; TRBD1 matches 8 bases. J lost 10 bases, V lost 2 bases, and 7 bases had no gene match. Germline V gives CDR1 SGHDT, CDR2 YYEEEE. The CDR3 extends over 13 amino acids. CDR3 in DNA: TGTGCCAGCAGCTTCGGACAGGGTAGCGCCTACACCTTC. Translation: CASSFGQGSAYTF.

The chain joins TRBV5-1 to TRBJ1-4; 8 nucleotides match TRBD1. This CDR3 has 15 amino acids. J was trimmed by 4 bases and V by 7 bases; bases with no gene match: 9. CDR1 is SGHRS and CDR2 is YFSETQ in the germline V gene. The CDR3 protein is CASGMTGDGNEKLFF. CDR3 in DNA: TGCGCCAGCGGGATGACAGGGGATGGTAATGAAAAACTGTTTTTT.

The genes are TRBV27 and TRBJ2-5, with a tentative D call TRBD2 (6 bases). Trimming shortened V by 8 bases and J by 4 bases, and 11 bases separated the two germline ends. CDR1 and CDR2 from the germline V gene are MNHEY and SMNVEV (reference sequence). This CDR3 has 12 residues. CDR3: CASWRLGETQYF. The CDR3 DNA sequence: TGTGCCAGCTGGAGACTAGGAGAGACCCAGTACTTC.

This chain uses TRBV2 with TRBJ2-5; D is unresolved. The germline gives CDR1 SNHLY, CDR2 FYNNEI. The CDR3 spans 10 residues. V was pared by 6 bases and J by 4 bases, with 3 bases between. The CDR3 DNA reads TGTGCCAGCAGGCGAGAGACCCAGTACTTC. Its protein product is CASRRETQYF.

This clone appeared a single time. This chain uses TRBV6-5 with TRBJ2-1; 13 nucleotides line up with TRBD2. Trimming took 2 bases from V and 7 from J; bases not matched to a gene: 2. CDR1 is MNHEY, CDR2 SVGAGI, per germline. The CDR3 extends over 15 amino acids. In nucleotides, the CDR3 is TGTGCCAGCAGTTACGCGGGACTAGCGGGGAATGAGCAGTTCTTC. Amino acids: CASSYAGLAGNEQFF.

The gene calls are TRBV29-1 and TRBJ2-7; 8 bases map to TRBD2. The CDR3 spans 13 residues. The junction had 9 bases not matched to a gene; V was cut back by 5 bases and J by 6 bases. Germline values: CDR1 SQVTM, CDR2 ANQGSEA. In nucleotides, the CDR3 is TGCAGCGTTTCCGCGACGGGGGGGCTCGAGCAGTACTTC. Encoded protein: CSVSATGGLEQYF.

This chain connects TRBV4-1 to TRBJ1-5; TRBD1 is a possible D gene (5 bases). The CDR3 covers 14 residues. V was trimmed by 4 bases and J by 8 bases, leaving 15 bases between them. Germline V CDR1 and CDR2: MGHRA, YSYEKL. The DNA for the CDR3 is TGCGCCAGCAGCCGCATGCAGGGTAGGGAGCCCCAGCATTTT. This translates into CASSRMQGREPQHF.

The V call is TRBV7-2, the J call TRBJ2-5; D gene ambiguous. Trimming took off 0 bases at V and 5 bases at J, with 4 bases between the two ends. Germline loops: CDR1 SGHTA, CDR2 FQGNSA. The CDR3 consists of 12 residues. The CDR3 sequence is CASSLAGETQYF. CDR3 in DNA: TGTGCCAGCAGCTTAGCGGGGGAGACCCAGTACTTC.

Comments on this clone: Its ends do not fully match the called genes, so a read error is possible. The rearrangement joins TRBV29-1 to TRBJ1-4; D is uncertain. CDR1 SQVTM and CDR2 ANQGSEA come from the germline V gene. The CDR3 loop spans 13 amino acids. The CDR3 loop reads CSVEETAGEKLFF. The CDR3 DNA reads as TGCAGCGTTGAAGAGACCGCTGGTGAAAAGCTGTTTTTT.

This clone came up a few times. The rearrangement joins TRBV6-1 to TRBJ1-6; 7 bases fit TRBD1. Germline V gives CDR1 MNHNS, CDR2 SASEGT. The CDR3 length is 13 residues. V shed 8 bases and J 5 bases; nucleotides not matched to a gene: 3. The CDR3 DNA reads as TGTGCCAGCGGGACAGCAGATAATTCACCCCTCCACTTT. Translation gives CASGTADNSPLHF.

The chain employs TRBV25-1 and TRBJ2-7, with D perhaps given as TRBD1 or TRBD2 (5 bases each). The ends were cut back, 3 bases at V and 6 bases at J, with 15 bases in the middle. CDR3 length: 14 residues. Germline V gives CDR1 MGHDK, CDR2 SYGVNS. Here the CDR3 reads CASSEGTVWGEQYF. Written as DNA, the CDR3 is TGTGCCAGCAGTGAGGGGACGGTGTGGGGCGAGCAGTACTTC.

The chain couples TRBV5-1 to TRBJ1-4, with 10 bases that match TRBD1. In germline, CDR1 is SGHRS, CDR2 YFSETQ. CDR3 length: 19 residues. Losses at the gene ends were 0 bases for V and 7 bases for J; bases not matched to a gene: 15. The CDR3 loop is CASSLGVPGQGRDGEKLFF. Written as DNA, the CDR3 is TGCGCCAGCAGCTTGGGGGTTCCGGGACAGGGGCGGGACGGTGAAAAACTGTTTTTT.

CDR3 sequence (DNA): TGTGCCAGCTCACCGGACAGGGAGGGCGAGCAGTACTTC. Translated, it gives CASSPDREGEQYF. The V and J genes are TRBV18 and TRBJ2-7; D is possibly TRBD1 (8 bases). CDR1 is KGHSH and CDR2 is LQKENI in the germline V gene. This CDR3 spans 13 amino acids. V lost 3 bases and J lost 6, with 12 bases in between.

This clone showed up just once. The chain couples TRBV5-1 to TRBJ1-4; D not certain. CDR1 SGHRS and CDR2 YFSETQ come from the germline V gene. This CDR3 comprises 15 residues. Trimming removed 7 bases at V and 0 bases at J, with 13 bases between. The CDR3 DNA sequence: TGCGCCAGCCGTCCCGCATCTGCAACTAATGAAAAACTGTTTTTT. Amino acid sequence: CASRPASATNEKLFF.

The chain combines TRBV2 with TRBJ2-7; D perhaps matches TRBD2 (6 bases). The CDR3 is 12 amino acids. With 8 bases removed from V and 6 bases from J, the gap between germline ends came to 14 bases. Germline CDR1 and CDR2: SNHLY and FYNNEI. DNA for the CDR3: TGTGCCAGCGGGGGTGGGGGGTCCGAGCAGTACTTC. It encodes CASGGGGSEQYF.

The chain recombines TRBV6-1 with TRBJ2-7; perhaps D is TRBD1 or TRBD2 (5 bases each). The germline gives CDR1 MNHNS, CDR2 SASEGT. The CDR3 totals 16 residues. V was cut by 2 bases and J by 1 base, with 15 bases left in between. CDR3 bases: TGTGCCAGCAGTGAACCTGTTTTTGGGGGATCCTACGAGCAGTACTTC. Amino acids: CASSEPVFGGSYEQYF.

The gene calls are TRBV20-1 and TRBJ2-5, with no clear D. Germline V gene data show CDR1 as DFQATT and CDR2 as SNEGSKA (reference sequence). The CDR3 extends over 10 amino acids. V lost 3 bases and J 1 base, leaving 0 bases between the germline ends. The CDR3: CSASQETQYF. The DNA for the CDR3 is TGCAGTGCTAGCCAAGAGACCCAGTACTTC.